This T cell receptor (beta chain) was captured in a study of T cell responses to AZD1222 COVID-19 vaccine. Repertoires were generated with immunoSEQ multiplex PCR, while TCRdb's copy carries only in-frame clones and drops some. This sample yields about 170,000 clones, of which about nine tenths are seen a single time; roughly 1.5% belongs to the top ten. V lost 4 bases and J lost 2, with 11 bases in between. Germline V lookup: CDR1 SGDLS, CDR2 YYNGEE. This CDR3 is built from 14 residues. The sample in question was peripheral blood, obtained on day 0 of AZD1222 vaccination. This TCR came from an adult in good health. The genes are TRBV9 and TRBJ2-3; D is undetermined. CDR3 in amino acids: CASSPFTSTDTQYF. The CDR3 nucleotides are TGTGCCAGCAGCCCTTTCACCTCCACAGATACGCAGTATTTT. Drawing the rest from reference TRBV9 and TRBJ2-3, the complete variable domain is DSGVTQTPKHLITATGQRVTLRCSPRSGDLSVYWYQQSLDQGLQFLIQYYNGEERAKGNILERFSAQQFPDLHSELNLSSLELGDSALYFCASSPFTSTDTQYFGPGTRLTVL.